This T cell receptor beta chain emerged from a study of blood T cell repertoires in COVID-19. Turning to the study itself: Specimens from acute and convalescent COVID-19 originated in the United States, Italy and Spain. In each case, the material was cDNA or gDNA derived from T cells, B-cell-depleted T cells, or PBMCs.

This clone was seen a handful of times. Unmatched junction bases numbered 6, after V lost 3 bases and J lost 3 bases. The CDR3 covers 15 residues. CDR1 is KGHSH and CDR2 is LQKENI in the germline V gene. In the source study's methods: Researchers report that nucleated cell counts were estimated from reference gene primer amplification. Clones were sequenced by immunoSEQ multiplex PCR, and TCRdb holds only the in-frame ones, with some missing. V, J and clone size were drawn from that table, and D and trimming were deduced from the DNA. The top ten hold 1.4% of the sample, which has some 200,000 clones, 80% to 90% seen once.

The chain links TRBV18 to TRBJ1-2; 8 positions match TRBD1. The sequenced sample consisted of peripheral blood. This clonotype originated in a woman aged 35 to 49 who had recovered from COVID-19. The CDR3 is CASSPALTGDYGYTF. The DNA for the CDR3 is TGTGCCAGCTCACCCGCCTTGACAGGGGACTATGGCTACACCTTC.